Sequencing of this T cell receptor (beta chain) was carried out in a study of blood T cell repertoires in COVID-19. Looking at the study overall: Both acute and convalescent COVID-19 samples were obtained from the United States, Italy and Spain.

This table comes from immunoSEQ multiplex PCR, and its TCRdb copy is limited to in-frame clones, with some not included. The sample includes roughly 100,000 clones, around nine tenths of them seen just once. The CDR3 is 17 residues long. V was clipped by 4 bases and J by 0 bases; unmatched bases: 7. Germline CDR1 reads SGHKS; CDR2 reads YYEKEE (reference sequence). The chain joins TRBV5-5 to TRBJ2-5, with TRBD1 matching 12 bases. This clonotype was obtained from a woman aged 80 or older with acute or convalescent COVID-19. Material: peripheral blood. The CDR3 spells CASSPGTGGQHQETQYF. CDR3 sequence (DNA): TGTGCCAGCAGCCCCGGGACAGGGGGCCAACACCAAGAGACCCAGTACTTC.